These 3 T cell receptor beta chains originate from one sample sequenced in a study of identical twins. Each CDR3 protein gets one entry after TCRdb re-called the 5' RACE reads with MiXCR. Among fewer than 800,000 distinct CDR3 sequences listed, 7.1% were seen once. These same records also appear under a second study, on yellow fever vaccine responses in identical twins.

The sample taken for sequencing was PBMCs. Receptors were obtained from a woman between 18 and 29 years old in good health.

The chain has TRBV5-6 and TRBJ2-6; D tentatively fits TRBD1 or TRBD2 (5 bases each). Trimming cost V 4 bases and J 2 bases, with 22 bases left between them. Germline CDR1 is SGHDT and CDR2 is YYEEEE. The CDR3 is made up of 19 amino acids. CDR3 DNA sequence: TGTGCCAGCAGCCCCCTGAGACAGAAGACTACGCCTGGGGCCAACGTCCTGACTTTC. Amino acids: CASSPLRQKTTPGANVLTF.

This clonotype appeared many times. V gene TRBV7-7 combines with J gene TRBJ2-2; D is uncertain. The CDR3 sequence is 12 residues long. Deletions cut 6 bases from V and 5 bases from J, with 7 bases between. Germline CDR1 is SSHAT and CDR2 is FNYEAQ (reference sequence). The CDR3 here is CASRIGTGELFF. The CDR3 DNA follows: TGTGCCAGCAGAATCGGTACCGGGGAGCTGTTTTTT.

This clonotype was seen at least ten times. This chain joins TRBV20-1 and TRBJ2-1; 7 bases line up with TRBD2. The CDR3 runs to 15 residues. Germline V lookup: CDR1 DFQATT, CDR2 SNEGSKA (reference sequence). V dropped 0 bases and J dropped 2; count of bases not matched to a gene: 4. The CDR3, as DNA: TGCAGTGCTAGAGAACCGGGACTACCCTACAATGAGCAGTTCTTC. Translated: CSAREPGLPYNEQFF.